The clone carrying this T cell receptor beta chain has just a few counts. The antigen is unknown. The data are from a study of T cell repertoires in cytomegalovirus infection. Study at large: An indication of both CMV infection and matching HLA type came from public TCR beta signatures. Whole-study results and caveats: Cumulative public TCR beta family frequency identified CMV carriers with the relevant HLA.

Looked up from germline, CDR1 is SGDLS and CDR2 is YYNGEE. The V and J ends lost 3 bases and 3 bases, in that order; junction bases with no gene match: 10. This CDR3 has 16 residues. Via MiXCR, TCRdb re-called the reads, giving one row per CDR3 protein. The data show about 890,000 distinct CDR3 sequences, 30% to 40% seen once. The chain uses TRBV9 and TRBJ1-1; 8 nucleotides line up with TRBD1. Sample: cultured CD8+ T cells from PBMCs, taken from culture after CMV antigen stimulation. The origin of this receptor is a human donor in good health (CMV status not recorded). Some clones in this sample may be carry-over from other donors' samples. The CDR3 nucleotides are TGTGCCAGCAGCGAAAATCCGACAGGGGCGGACACTGAAGCTTTCTTT. Translated, it gives CASSENPTGADTEAFF.